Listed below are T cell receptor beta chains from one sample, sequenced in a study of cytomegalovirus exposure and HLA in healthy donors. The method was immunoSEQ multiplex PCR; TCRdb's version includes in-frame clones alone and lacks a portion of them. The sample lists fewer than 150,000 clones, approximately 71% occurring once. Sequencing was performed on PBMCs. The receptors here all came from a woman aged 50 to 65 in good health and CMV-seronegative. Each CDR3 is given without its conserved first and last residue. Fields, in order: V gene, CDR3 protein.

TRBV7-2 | ASSRPGGKRNEQF
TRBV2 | ATHKTQETQY
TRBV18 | ASSPGRNTEAF
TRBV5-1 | ASSLGQPATNEKLF
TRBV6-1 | ASSEEGHVNYNEQF
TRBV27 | ASSQDSYLSYEQY
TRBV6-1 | ASGLDSHIQY
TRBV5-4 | ASSEGTGEWNEQF
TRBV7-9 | ASSDRLAGNNEQF
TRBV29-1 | SVERHLRSGYGYT
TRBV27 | ASRGWEALAGGLSYEQY
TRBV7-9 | SSSLNRDYGYT
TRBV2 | ASIGSLTNEKLF
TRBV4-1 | ASSHLPANYGYT